The clone carrying this T cell receptor beta chain showed up just once. This entry belongs to a study of blood T cell repertoires in COVID-19. Study as a whole: Both acute and convalescent COVID-19 samples were obtained from the United States, Italy and Spain.

The germline V gene encodes CDR1 SGHVS and CDR2 FQNEAQ. V was pared by 5 bases and J by 0 bases, with 6 bases of the junction left unmatched. This CDR3 comprises 18 residues. Assay: immunoSEQ multiplex PCR; the TCRdb copy retains only in-frame clones and omits some. The repertoire has about 270,000 clones, around 88% of them found once; the top ten carry under 15%. Patients at the Seattle site were enrolled during active infection and followed longitudinally. The V and J genes are TRBV7-8 and TRBJ2-5; 16 bases fit TRBD2. This clonotype was sampled from a woman aged 70-85 years with COVID-19, enrolled during active disease. Sequencing input: peripheral blood. The CDR3 coding sequence is TGTGCCAGCAGCCGAGGGACTAGCGGGGGGGCGTACCAAGAGACCCAGTACTTC. Translated: CASSRGTSGGAYQETQYF. The full variable domain, rest sourced from reference TRBV7-8 and TRBJ2-5, is GAGVSQSPRYKVAKRGQDVALRCDPISGHVSLFWYQQALGQGPEFLTYFQNEAQLDKSGLPSDRFFAERPEGSVSTLKIQRTQQEDSAVYLCASSRGTSGGAYQETQYFGPGTRLLVL.